A single sample is the source of the 27 T cell receptor beta chains below, sequenced in a study of blood T cell repertoires in COVID-19. Measured with immunoSEQ multiplex PCR; TCRdb has only the in-frame clones, and not every one. The sample lists under 150,000 clones, roughly 90% occurring once. Sequenced: peripheral blood. The receptors derive from a man aged 45 to 65 with acute or convalescent COVID-19.

The V call is TRBV5-1, the J call TRBJ2-5; 13 positions agree with TRBD2. Germline CDR1 is SGHRS and CDR2 is YFSETQ. Germline trimming cut 4 bases from V and 5 bases from J; bases unmatched to any gene: 8. The CDR3 spans 16 residues. The CDR3 nucleotides are TGCGCCAGCAGCACCGGGACTAGCGGGACTCCTGAGACCCAGTACTTC. Amino acid sequence: CASSTGTSGTPETQYF.

The chain joins TRBV15 to TRBJ2-5; the match to TRBD2 covers 11 bases. CDR3 length equals 16 residues. CDR1 and CDR2 (germline): LNHNV, YYDKDF (reference sequence). V was pared by 0 bases and J by 4 bases, with 4 bases of the junction left unmatched. The CDR3 region has the DNA TGTGCCACCAGCAGAGATCAGCTAGCGGGAGGAGAGACCCAGTACTTC. This codes for CATSRDQLAGGETQYF. The full variable domain, completed using reference TRBV15 and TRBJ2-5, is DAMVIQNPRYQVTQFGKPVTLSCSQTLNHNVMYWYQQKSSQAPKLLFHYYDKDFNNEADTPDNFQSRRPNTSFCFLDIRSPGLGDTAMYLCATSRDQLAGGETQYFGPGTRLLVL.

The chain couples TRBV19 to TRBJ1-2; a possible D gene is TRBD1 (6 bases). Trimming cost V 3 bases and J 4 bases, with 15 bases left between them. The CDR3 is 15 residues long. Germline V lookup: CDR1 LNHDA, CDR2 SQIVND (reference sequence). As DNA, the CDR3 is TGTGCCAGTAGTATTAATCCGGACAGCTTCTATGGCTACACCTTC. This translates into CASSINPDSFYGYTF.

The chain carries TRBV27 and TRBJ1-5; D might be TRBD1 (6 bases). Between the trimmed V and J ends, which lost 2 bases and 4 bases, there was a span of 12 bases. This CDR3 comprises 15 residues. The V gene's germline CDR1 is MNHEY and CDR2 SMNVEV (reference sequence). CDR3 DNA sequence: TGTGCCAGCAGTTTAGGGGGCTTGGGGAATCAGCCCCAGCATTTT. Translated, it gives CASSLGGLGNQPQHF.

This chain links TRBV4-1 with TRBJ2-7; possible D gene TRBD1, 5 bases. V lost 0 bases and J lost 5, with 14 bases in between. This CDR3 comprises 15 residues. CDR1 MGHRA and CDR2 YSYEKL come from the germline V gene. This CDR3 reads CASSQDITGYHEQYF. Written as DNA, the CDR3 is TGCGCCAGCAGCCAAGATATTACAGGCTACCACGAGCAGTACTTC.

This rearrangement joins TRBV7-2 to TRBJ2-3; 10 nucleotides match TRBD1. The germline V gene has CDR1 SGHTA and CDR2 FQGNSA. The V gene end was trimmed by 6 bases and the J gene end by 3 bases; junction bases not matched to a gene: 6. This CDR3 has 15 amino acids. CDR3 DNA: TGTGCCAGCAGACCGGGACAGGGGAGAACAGATACGCAGTATTTT. This codes for CASRPGQGRTDTQYF.

This clone turned up a few times. In DNA form, the CDR3 reads TGTGCCAGCAGCATAAGCGGTAGTAACACCGGGGAGCTGTTTTTT. This encodes CASSISGSNTGELFF. The chain employs TRBV9 and TRBJ2-2; the D gene is possibly TRBD2 (5 bases). There are 15 residues in the CDR3. Trimming removed 4 bases at V and 2 bases at J, with 12 bases between. Germline values: CDR1 SGDLS, CDR2 YYNGEE.

The chain employs TRBV9 and TRBJ1-2; a possible D gene is TRBD1 (6 bases). Germline CDR1 is SGDLS and CDR2 is YYNGEE. CDR3 size: 14 residues. V dropped 3 bases and J dropped 7 bases, with 16 bases sitting between them. For the CDR3, the DNA is TGTGCCAGCAGCGAATCGACAGGCGCTAGTGGCTACACCTTC. It is translated as CASSESTGASGYTF.

This clone appeared a single time. The gene calls are TRBV30 and TRBJ2-2; tentative D call: TRBD2 (5 bases). Trimming left V 1 base short and J 6 bases short, with 18 bases between. The germline gives CDR1 GTSNPN, CDR2 SVGIG (reference sequence). CDR3 length: 16 residues. CDR3 nucleotide sequence: TGTGCCTGGAGTGATTTCGGGAACCCCGGGGCCGGGGAGCTGTTTTTT. Translated: CAWSDFGNPGAGELFF.

J is TRBJ2-3 and V is TRBV19, with TRBD2 matching over 13 bases. With 6 bases clipped from V and 6 bases from J, the junction kept 3 bases outside the gene matches. Germline CDR1 LNHDA, CDR2 SQIVND (reference sequence). The CDR3 spans 14 residues. This CDR3 reads CASSGLAGADTQYF. Here the CDR3 DNA reads TGTGCCAGTAGCGGACTAGCGGGAGCGGATACGCAGTATTTT.

The chain uses TRBV7-2 and TRBJ1-2, with a weak D call TRBD1 (5 bases). Trimming removed 5 bases at V and 3 bases at J, with 13 bases between. CDR3 length: 14 amino acids. Germline CDR1 and CDR2: SGHTA and FQGNSA. CDR3: CASSQDSSDYGYTF. CDR3 nucleotide sequence: TGTGCCAGCAGCCAAGACAGCTCAGACTATGGCTACACCTTC.

This sequence joins TRBV6-1 and TRBJ2-7, with TRBD1 identical over 9 bases. The germline V gene has CDR1 MNHNS and CDR2 SASEGT. Germline trimming cut 1 base from V and 3 bases from J; bases unmatched to any gene: 4. There are 15 residues in the CDR3. This CDR3 reads CASSEVLGQGYEQYF. Written as DNA, the CDR3 is TGTGCCAGCAGTGAAGTCTTGGGACAGGGCTACGAGCAGTACTTC.

The chain employs TRBV19 and TRBJ2-7; 11 positions agree with TRBD2. V lost 5 bases, J lost 6 bases, and 3 bases stayed unmatched. Germline assignment: CDR1 LNHDA and CDR2 SQIVND (reference sequence). The CDR3 is 13 residues long. For the CDR3, the DNA is TGTGCCAGTAGTGCCGGACTAGCGGGCGAGCAGTACTTC. It is translated as CASSAGLAGEQYF. Full variable domain (missing parts from reference TRBV19 and TRBJ2-7): DGGITQSPKYLFRKEGQNVTLSCEQNLNHDAMYWYRQDPGQGLRLIYYSQIVNDFQKGDIAEGYSVSREKKESFPLTVTSAQKNPTAFYLCASSAGLAGEQYFGPGTRLTVT.

In its sample, this clone was seen a few times. This chain uses TRBV5-1 with TRBJ1-2; 10 bases agree with TRBD1. This CDR3 spans 13 amino acids. Germline values: CDR1 SGHRS, CDR2 YFSETQ. After removal of 4 bases from V and 8 bases from J, the junction contained 5 bases not matched to a gene. The chain's CDR3 is CASSGDRGRGYTF. The CDR3 coding sequence is TGCGCCAGCAGCGGTGACAGGGGGCGAGGCTACACCTTC.

The chain links TRBV19 to TRBJ1-2; 9 bases are a match to TRBD1. Germline values: CDR1 LNHDA, CDR2 SQIVND (reference sequence). V was pared by 6 bases and J by 4 bases, with 6 bases of the junction left unmatched. There are 14 residues in the CDR3. CDR3 protein: CASSLGTGIYGYTF. As DNA, the CDR3 is TGTGCCAGTAGCCTTGGGACAGGGATCTATGGCTACACCTTC.

The V gene is TRBV10-3, the J gene TRBJ2-1, with TRBD2 matching over 11 bases. CDR3 length: 14 residues. In germline, CDR1 is ENHRY, CDR2 SYGVKD. With 6 bases clipped from V and 7 bases from J, the junction kept 5 bases outside the gene matches. The CDR3 loop is CAIRTLAGENEQFF. The CDR3 DNA follows: TGTGCCATCAGAACACTAGCGGGAGAAAATGAGCAGTTCTTC.

The rearrangement links TRBV19 to TRBJ2-1, with TRBD2 matching 11 bases. The CDR3 runs to 16 residues. Germline V CDR1 and CDR2: LNHDA, SQIVND (reference sequence). The junction had 7 bases not matched to a gene; V was cut back by 5 bases and J by 4 bases. The CDR3 sequence is CASSGATSGRYNEQFF. Here the CDR3 DNA reads TGTGCCAGTAGTGGGGCCACTAGCGGGAGATACAATGAGCAGTTCTTC.

This chain links TRBV15 with TRBJ2-5, with 7 positions matching TRBD1. CDR1 and CDR2 from the germline V gene are LNHNV and YYDKDF (reference sequence). Trimming at V came to 3 bases and at J to 1 base, leaving 8 bases not matched to a gene. The CDR3 has 16 amino acids. The DNA of the CDR3 is TGTGCCACCAGCAGTTCAAGGGGGCCTTTCCAAGAGACCCAGTACTTC. Translated: CATSSSRGPFQETQYF.

For the CDR3, the DNA is TGTGCCAGCAGTGATTACCCGGGACAGGGAAAACTAGAGACCCAGTACTTC. Protein product: CASSDYPGQGKLETQYF. The chain is built from TRBV6-1 and TRBJ2-5, with 9 nucleotides matching TRBD1. Trimming cost V 3 bases and J 4 bases; bases outside gene matches: 12. Germline V gives CDR1 MNHNS, CDR2 SASEGT. The CDR3 contains 17 residues.

This chain links TRBV28 with TRBJ1-6; possible D gene TRBD1, 5 bases. This CDR3 is 15 amino acids long. CDR1 is MDHEN, CDR2 SYDVKM, per germline. V gave up 5 bases and J gave up 6 bases, with 14 bases separating them. CDR3 sequence reads: CASSPMWGGNSPLHF. In DNA, the CDR3 is TGTGCCAGCAGTCCGATGTGGGGGGGTAATTCACCCCTCCACTTT.

This rearrangement joins TRBV20-1 to TRBJ2-1; a weak D match, TRBD2 (6 bases). The CDR3 length is 15 residues. Trimming cost V 3 bases and J 8 bases, with 20 bases left between them. The germline CDR1 and CDR2 sequences are DFQATT and SNEGSKA (reference sequence). The CDR3 here is CSASGMAGPLDEQFF. CDR3 sequence (DNA): TGCAGTGCTAGTGGGATGGCGGGACCTCTGGATGAGCAGTTCTTC.

CDR3 in amino acids: CASSRGPGQGAGGYTF. The CDR3 region has the DNA TGCGCCAGCAGTCGAGGCCCGGGACAGGGGGCTGGTGGCTACACCTTC. The J gene is TRBJ1-2, the V gene TRBV4-3; 12 bases line up with TRBD1. Unmatched junction bases numbered 12, after V lost 6 bases and J lost 7 bases. From germline, CDR1 is LGHNA and CDR2 YSLEER. This CDR3 is built from 16 residues.

The chain uses TRBV10-2 and TRBJ1-1, with D perhaps TRBD1 (6 bases). CDR1 is WSHSY and CDR2 is SAAADI in the germline V gene. The CDR3 is made up of 14 amino acids. The V end was cut by 10 bases, the J end by 0 bases, with 15 bases between. The CDR3 sequence: CATADRRMNTEAFF. The CDR3 DNA is TGCGCCACCGCGGACAGACGAATGAACACTGAAGCTTTCTTT.

Of note for this clone: One junction end disagrees with the germline gene, perhaps due to a read error. This chain uses TRBV9 with TRBJ2-2; D possibly corresponds to TRBD2 (6 bases). In germline, CDR1 is SGDLS, CDR2 YYNGEE. The CDR3 runs 14 residues. In DNA form, the CDR3 reads TGTGCCAGCAGCGTAGGCGGGAACGCCGGGGAGCTGTTTTTT. This translates into CASSVGGNAGELFF.

This clone was detected only once. The chain is built from TRBV25-1 and TRBJ2-2; TRBD1 matches 7 bases. CDR3 length: 14 amino acids. V lost 6 bases and J lost 4; bases outside the gene matches: 5. The germline V gene encodes CDR1 MGHDK and CDR2 SYGVNS. The CDR3 spells CASRGQYVTGELFF. The CDR3 DNA reads TGTGCCAGCAGGGGACAGTATGTCACCGGGGAGCTGTTTTTT.

The chain combines TRBV3-1 (or the pseudogene TRBV3-2) with TRBJ2-3, with 8 bases lining up with TRBD2. There are 16 residues in the CDR3. Trimming at V came to 1 base and at J to 2 bases, leaving 5 bases not matched to a gene. Germline lookup yields CDR1 LGHDT and CDR2 YNNKEL (reference sequence). CDR3 nucleotide sequence: TGTGCCAGCAGCCAAGGGTTTAGCGGGGACACAGATACGCAGTATTTT. This codes for CASSQGFSGDTDTQYF.

In the case of this clone: Germline is not matched at one junction end, which may reflect a read error. The chain recombines TRBV23-1 with TRBJ2-1; 10 bases are shared with TRBD1. TRBV23-1 is placed among ORFs of uncertain function. The CDR3 sequence is 15 residues long. The CDR3 region has the DNA TGCGCCATCGACCAGGGGGACAGGGGTTACAGTGAGCAGTTCTTC. Protein sequence: CAIDQGDRGYSEQFF.